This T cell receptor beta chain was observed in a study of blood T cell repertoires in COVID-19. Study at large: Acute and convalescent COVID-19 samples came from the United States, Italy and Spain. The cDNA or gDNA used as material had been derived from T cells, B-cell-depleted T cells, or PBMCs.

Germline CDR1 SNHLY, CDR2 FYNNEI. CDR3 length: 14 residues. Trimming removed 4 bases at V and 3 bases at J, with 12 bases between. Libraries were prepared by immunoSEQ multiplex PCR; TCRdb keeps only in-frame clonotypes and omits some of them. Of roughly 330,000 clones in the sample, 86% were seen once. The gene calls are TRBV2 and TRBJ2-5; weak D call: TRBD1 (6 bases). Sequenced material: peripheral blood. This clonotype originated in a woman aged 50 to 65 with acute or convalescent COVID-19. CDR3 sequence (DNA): TGTGCCAGCAGTGCCCCTAGGACAGAAGAGACCCAGTACTTC. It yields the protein CASSAPRTEETQYF. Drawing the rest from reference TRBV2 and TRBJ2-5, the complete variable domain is EPEVTQTPSHQVTQMGQEVILRCVPISNHLYFYWYRQILGQKVEFLVSFYNNEISEKSEIFDDQFSVERPDGSNFTLKIRSTKLEDSAMYFCASSAPRTEETQYFGPGTRLLVL.